This is a list of T cell receptor beta chains from one sample in a study of T cell changes during pregnancy in multiple sclerosis. Some clones are missing from TCRdb's copy, which holds only in-frame ones; the method was immunoSEQ multiplex PCR. The top ten clones hold more than 8% of a sample with 55,000 to 80,000 clones, almost 90% of them seen once. The specimen comprised peripheral blood, sampled after pregnancy. The receptors were sampled from a female donor in good health, enrolled as a control in a pregnancy study. CDR3s leave out the opening cysteine and the closing phenylalanine or tryptophan.

v_call	j_call	cdr3_aa
TRBV7-2	TRBJ2-3	ASSTRGIPDTQY
TRBV9	TRBJ1-3	ASSQLDNTIY
TRBV2	TRBJ1-4	ASRSSGGKEKLF
TRBV5-4	TRBJ1-2	ASSKGDSYGYT
TRBV11-3	TRBJ2-3	ASSLGQEEPLITDTQY
TRBV2	TRBJ1-6	ASRKEAFGSPLH
TRBV14	TRBJ2-1	ASSQELARRSSYNEQF
TRBV7-8	TRBJ2-1	ASSSLETTGQF
TRBV12-5	TRBJ2-3	ASGQGTTITDTQY
TRBV2	TRBJ2-3	ASREAGPDTQY
TRBV4-3	TRBJ2-1	ASSRRGTASYNEQF
TRBV19	TRBJ1-1	ASSTRDRGPEAF
TRBV25-1	TRBJ2-2	ASSRQGASGELF
TRBV9	TRBJ2-3	ASSVEEGGSGRAGGYPDTQY
TRBV10-3	TRBJ2-3	AISESSGRTTQY
TRBV6-5	TRBJ2-7	ASSSGDRTYEQY
TRBV25-1	TRBJ2-5	ASSDPTGSSETQY
TRBV9	TRBJ1-5	ASSASYGGDVPQH
TRBV7-8	TRBJ1-4	ASSYNRGSNEKLF
TRBV6-5	TRBJ2-1	ASSYVSGRAGEQF
TRBV14	TRBJ2-1	ASSQPSGSLAEQF
TRBV2	TRBJ2-5	ASRIAAAETQY
TRBV30	TRBJ2-1	AWSVIGAGNEQF
TRBV5-1	TRBJ2-1	ASSLAAAGGPEQF
TRBV2	TRBJ2-7	ASSNRRGYEQY
TRBV7-2	TRBJ2-5	ASSLPAGVTQY
TRBV9	TRBJ2-7	ASSGDFYEQY
TRBV2	TRBJ1-4	ARGSPGGEKLF